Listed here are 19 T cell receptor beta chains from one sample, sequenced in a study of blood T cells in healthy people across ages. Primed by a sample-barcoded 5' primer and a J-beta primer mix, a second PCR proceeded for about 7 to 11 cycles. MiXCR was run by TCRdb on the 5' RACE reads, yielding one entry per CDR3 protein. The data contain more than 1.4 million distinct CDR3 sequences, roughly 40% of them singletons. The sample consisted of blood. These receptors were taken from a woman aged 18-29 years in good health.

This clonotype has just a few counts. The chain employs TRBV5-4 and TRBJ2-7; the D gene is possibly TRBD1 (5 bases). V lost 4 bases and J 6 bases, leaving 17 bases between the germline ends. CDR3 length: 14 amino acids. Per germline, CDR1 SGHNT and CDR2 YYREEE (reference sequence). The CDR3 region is CASSPGAVGGEQYF. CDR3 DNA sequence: TGTGCCAGCAGCCCTGGGGCGGTCGGCGGCGAGCAGTACTTC.

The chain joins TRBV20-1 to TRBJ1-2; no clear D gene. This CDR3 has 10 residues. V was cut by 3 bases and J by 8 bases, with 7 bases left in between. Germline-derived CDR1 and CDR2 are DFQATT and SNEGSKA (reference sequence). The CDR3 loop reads CSARTEGYTF. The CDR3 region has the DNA TGCAGTGCTAGGACCGAGGGCTACACCTTC.

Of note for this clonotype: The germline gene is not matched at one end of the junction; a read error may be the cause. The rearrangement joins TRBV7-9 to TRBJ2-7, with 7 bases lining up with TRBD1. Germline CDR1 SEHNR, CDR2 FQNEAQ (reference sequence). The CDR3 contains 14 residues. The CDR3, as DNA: TGTGCCGGCAGCTCTAACAGGGGATTCTACGAGCAGTACTTC. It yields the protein CAGSSNRGFYEQYF. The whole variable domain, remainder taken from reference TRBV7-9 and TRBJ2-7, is DTGVSQNPRHKITKRGQNVTFRCDPISEHNRLYWYRQTLGQGPEFLTYFQNEAQLEKSRLLSDRFSAERPKGSFSTLEIQRTEQGDSAMYLCAGSSNRGFYEQYFGPGTRLTVT.

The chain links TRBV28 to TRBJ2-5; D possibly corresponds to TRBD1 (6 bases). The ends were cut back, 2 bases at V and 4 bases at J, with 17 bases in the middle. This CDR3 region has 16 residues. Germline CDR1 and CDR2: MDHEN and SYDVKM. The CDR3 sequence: CASSLGIQGIGETQYF. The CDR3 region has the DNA TGTGCCAGCAGTTTAGGGATCCAGGGGATAGGAGAGACCCAGTACTTC.

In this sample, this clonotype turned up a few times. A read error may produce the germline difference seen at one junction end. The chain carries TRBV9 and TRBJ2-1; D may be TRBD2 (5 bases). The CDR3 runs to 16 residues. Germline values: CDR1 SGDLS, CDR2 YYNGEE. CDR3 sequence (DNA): TGTGCCAGCAGCGTTCGGGGAAGCGTTTCCTACGATGAGCAGTTCTTC. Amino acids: CASSVRGSVSYDEQFF. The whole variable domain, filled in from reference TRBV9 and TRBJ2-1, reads DSGVTQTPKHLITATGQRVTLRCSPRSGDLSVYWYQQSLDQGLQFLIQYYNGEERAKGNILERFSAQQFPDLHSELNLSSLELGDSALYFCASSVRGSVSYDEQFFGPGTRLTVL.

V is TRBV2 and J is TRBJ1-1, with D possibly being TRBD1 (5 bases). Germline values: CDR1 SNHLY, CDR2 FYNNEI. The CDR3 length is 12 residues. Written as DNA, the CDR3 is TGTGCGGGGCCCAGGGAGGAGACTGAAGCTTTCTTT. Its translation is CAGPREETEAFF.

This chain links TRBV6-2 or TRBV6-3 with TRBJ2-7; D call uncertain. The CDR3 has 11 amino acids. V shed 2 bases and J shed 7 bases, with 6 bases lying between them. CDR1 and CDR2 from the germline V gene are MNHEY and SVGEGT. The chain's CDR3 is CASSYANEQYF. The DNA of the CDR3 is TGTGCCAGCAGTTACGCCAATGAGCAGTACTTC.

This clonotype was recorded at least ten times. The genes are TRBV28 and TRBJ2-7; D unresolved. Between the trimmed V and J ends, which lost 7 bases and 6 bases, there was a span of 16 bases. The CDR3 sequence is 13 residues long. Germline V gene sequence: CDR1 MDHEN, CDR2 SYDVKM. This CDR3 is CASMRAGTGEQYF. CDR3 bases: TGTGCCAGCATGAGAGCTGGAACGGGCGAGCAGTACTTC. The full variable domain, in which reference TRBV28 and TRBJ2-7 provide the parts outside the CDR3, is DVKVTQSSRYLVKRTGEKVFLECVQDMDHENMFWYRQDPGLGLRLIYFSYDVKMKEKGDIPEGYSVSREKKERFSLILESASTNQTSMYLCASMRAGTGEQYFGPGTRLTVT.

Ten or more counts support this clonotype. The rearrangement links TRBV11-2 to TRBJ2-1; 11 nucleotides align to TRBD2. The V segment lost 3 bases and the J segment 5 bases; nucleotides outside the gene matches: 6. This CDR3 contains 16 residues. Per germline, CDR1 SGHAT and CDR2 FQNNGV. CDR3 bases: TGTGCCAGCAGCTTTTTACTAGCGGGAGAGGACAATGAGCAGTTCTTC. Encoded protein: CASSFLLAGEDNEQFF.

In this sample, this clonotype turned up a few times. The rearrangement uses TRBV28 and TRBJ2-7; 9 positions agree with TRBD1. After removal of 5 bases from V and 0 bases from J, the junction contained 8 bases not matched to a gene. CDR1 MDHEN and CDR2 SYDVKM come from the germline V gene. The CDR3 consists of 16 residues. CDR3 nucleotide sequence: TGTGCCAGCAGTACCAGGACAGGGGTTAGCTCCTACGAGCAGTACTTC. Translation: CASSTRTGVSSYEQYF.

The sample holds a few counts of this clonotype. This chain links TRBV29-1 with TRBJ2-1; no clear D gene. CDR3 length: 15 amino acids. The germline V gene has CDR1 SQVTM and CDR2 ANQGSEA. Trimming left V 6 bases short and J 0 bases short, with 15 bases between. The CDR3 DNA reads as TGCAGCGTGACGGTTCCTGAGAGCTCCTACAATGAGCAGTTCTTC. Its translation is CSVTVPESSYNEQFF.

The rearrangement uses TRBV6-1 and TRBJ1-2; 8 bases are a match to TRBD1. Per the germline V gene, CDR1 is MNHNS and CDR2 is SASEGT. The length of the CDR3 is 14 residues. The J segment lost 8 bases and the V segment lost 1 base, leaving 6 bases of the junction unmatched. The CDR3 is CASSEVGTGSGYTF. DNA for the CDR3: TGTGCCAGCAGTGAAGTGGGGACAGGATCCGGCTACACCTTC.

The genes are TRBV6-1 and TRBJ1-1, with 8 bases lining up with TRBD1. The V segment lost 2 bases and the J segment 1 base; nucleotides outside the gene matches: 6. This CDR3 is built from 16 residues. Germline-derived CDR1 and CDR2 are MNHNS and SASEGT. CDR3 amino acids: CASSEISGTGNTEAFF. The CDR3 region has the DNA TGTGCCAGCAGTGAAATATCTGGGACAGGGAACACTGAAGCTTTCTTT.

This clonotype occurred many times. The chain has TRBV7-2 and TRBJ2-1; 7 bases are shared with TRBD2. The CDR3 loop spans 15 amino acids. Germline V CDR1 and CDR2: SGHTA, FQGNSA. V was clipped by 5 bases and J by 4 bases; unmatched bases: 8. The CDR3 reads CASSDSGQPYNEQFF. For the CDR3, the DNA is TGTGCCAGCAGCGATAGCGGGCAACCTTACAATGAGCAGTTCTTC.

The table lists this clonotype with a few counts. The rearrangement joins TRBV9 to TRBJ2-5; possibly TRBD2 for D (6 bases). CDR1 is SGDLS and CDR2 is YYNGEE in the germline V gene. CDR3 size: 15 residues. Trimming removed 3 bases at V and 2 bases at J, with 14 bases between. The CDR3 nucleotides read TGTGCCAGCAGCGCCTCAGAGCGGGTTCAAGAGACCCAGTACTTC. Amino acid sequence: CASSASERVQETQYF.

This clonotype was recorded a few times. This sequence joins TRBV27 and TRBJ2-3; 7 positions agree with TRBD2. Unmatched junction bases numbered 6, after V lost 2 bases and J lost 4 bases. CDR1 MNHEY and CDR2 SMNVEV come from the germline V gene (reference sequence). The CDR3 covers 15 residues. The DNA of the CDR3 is TGTGCCAGCAGTTTAGTCGCGGGAGCCGCAGATACGCAGTATTTT. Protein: CASSLVAGAADTQYF.

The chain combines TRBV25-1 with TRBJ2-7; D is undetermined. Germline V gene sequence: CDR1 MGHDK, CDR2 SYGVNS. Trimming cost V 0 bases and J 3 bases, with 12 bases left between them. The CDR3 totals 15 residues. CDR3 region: CASSEYYTPDYEQYF. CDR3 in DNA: TGTGCCAGCAGTGAATACTACACCCCGGACTACGAGCAGTACTTC.

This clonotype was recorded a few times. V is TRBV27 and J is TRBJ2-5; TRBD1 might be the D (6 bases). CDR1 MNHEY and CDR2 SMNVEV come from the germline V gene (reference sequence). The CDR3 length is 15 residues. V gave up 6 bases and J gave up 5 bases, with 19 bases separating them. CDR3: CASRPFGGGWETQYF. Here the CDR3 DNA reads TGTGCCAGCAGGCCTTTTGGGGGCGGCTGGGAGACCCAGTACTTC.

CDR3 in amino acids: CAWSLAGAGDTQYF. The CDR3 DNA follows: TGTGCCTGGAGTCTTGCGGGGGCAGGAGATACGCAGTATTTT. The chain couples TRBV30 to TRBJ2-3, with D possibly TRBD2 on 7 matching bases. Germline assignment: CDR1 GTSNPN and CDR2 SVGIG (reference sequence). The germline V and J ends were trimmed by 2 bases and 5 bases, with 14 bases remaining between them. The CDR3 loop spans 14 amino acids.